Each of the 7 T cell receptor beta chains below was sequenced from the same sample in a study of low-dose radiotherapy and immunotherapy resistance in tumors. Primers used for first-strand cDNA, a TRAV- and TRBV-specific set, covered both alpha and beta chains. The authors amplified TCRs for roughly 20 PCR cycles with a constant-region primer and a V-primer adapter. MiXCR was run by TCRdb on the reads, yielding one entry per CDR3 protein. The table shows fewer than 110,000 distinct CDR3 sequences, with less than 25% occurring only once. The time point was: after trial treatment. The sample's treatment: LDRT plus nivolumab, ipilimumab, low-dose cyclophosphamide and aspirin (RACIN trial). The sample was PBMCs, taken after low-dose radiotherapy plus immunotherapy. These receptors were taken from a male donor with prostate cancer.

In the case of this clonotype: This likely traces to a read error, being one base from a far larger clone. The V call is TRBV5-8, the J call TRBJ2-1; no definite D call. Germline loops: CDR1 SGHTS, CDR2 YDEGEE. V was clipped by 4 bases and J by 12 bases, with 14 bases between them. The CDR3 is 12 amino acids. CDR3 loop: CASSQDDQGQFF. The CDR3 region has the DNA TGTGCCAGCAGCCAGGACGACCAAGGGCAGTTCTTC.

This clonotype occurred many times. The chain employs TRBV6-2 or TRBV6-3 and TRBJ1-5; no clear D gene. Germline V CDR1 and CDR2: MNHEY, SVGEGT. V was trimmed by 8 bases and J by 2 bases, leaving 13 bases between them. CDR3 length: 14 amino acids. The CDR3 sequence is CASGVSGGNQPQHF. CDR3 nucleotide sequence: TGTGCCAGCGGGGTTTCGGGTGGCAATCAGCCCCAGCATTTT.

At least ten counts were recorded for this clonotype. The rearrangement links TRBV4-3 to TRBJ2-7, with 12 bases identical to TRBD1. The germline V gene encodes CDR1 LGHNA and CDR2 YSLEER. V dropped 4 bases and J dropped 6; count of bases not matched to a gene: 10. There are 16 residues in the CDR3. CDR3 sequence (DNA): TGCGCCAGCAGCCGCAGCCCCGGGACAGGGGGCACCGAGCAGTACTTC. As protein: CASSRSPGTGGTEQYF.

The rearrangement joins TRBV4-3 to TRBJ1-1; D is possibly TRBD1 (6 bases). The V end lost 3 bases, the J end lost 14 bases, and 25 bases lay between the germline ends. This CDR3 comprises 15 residues. The germline CDR1 and CDR2 sequences are LGHNA and YSLEER. The CDR3 DNA reads as TGCGCCAGCAGCCACCAGGGGTTAGGGACCTACGAGCAGTTCTTT. It encodes CASSHQGLGTYEQFF.

As to this clonotype: A far larger clone is only one base removed, so a read error is likely. The chain links TRBV12-3 or TRBV12-4 to TRBJ1-1; 8 nucleotides align to TRBD1. CDR3 length equals 14 residues. V was clipped by 4 bases and J by 5 bases; unmatched bases: 6. The CDR3 DNA reads as TGTGCCAGCAGTTCGTCCAGGGGGCATACTGAAGCTTTCTTT. Residues: CASSSSRGHTEAFF.

This clonotype appeared many times. A read error may explain this, as a much larger clone is one base away. The rearrangement uses TRBV20-1 and TRBJ2-1; D is undetermined. CDR3 length equals 14 residues. Trimming took 3 bases from V and 5 from J, leaving 14 bases between them. The germline V gene encodes CDR1 DFQATT and CDR2 SNEGSKA (reference sequence). CDR3 nucleotides: TGCAGTGCTAGTCGATGGGCCTTAGACAATGAGCAGTTCTTC. Its protein product is CSASRWALDNEQFF.

The CDR3 region has the DNA TGTGCCAGCAGCCCGATTCCTGGTGGGGGTGGCTACAATGAGCAGTTCTTC. Protein: CASSPIPGGGGYNEQFF. The chain uses TRBV7-8 and TRBJ2-1; D is possibly TRBD1 or TRBD2 (5 bases each). Trimming left V 5 bases short and J 3 bases short, with 20 bases between. The CDR3 length is 17 residues. Looked up from germline, CDR1 is SGHVS and CDR2 is FQNEAQ.